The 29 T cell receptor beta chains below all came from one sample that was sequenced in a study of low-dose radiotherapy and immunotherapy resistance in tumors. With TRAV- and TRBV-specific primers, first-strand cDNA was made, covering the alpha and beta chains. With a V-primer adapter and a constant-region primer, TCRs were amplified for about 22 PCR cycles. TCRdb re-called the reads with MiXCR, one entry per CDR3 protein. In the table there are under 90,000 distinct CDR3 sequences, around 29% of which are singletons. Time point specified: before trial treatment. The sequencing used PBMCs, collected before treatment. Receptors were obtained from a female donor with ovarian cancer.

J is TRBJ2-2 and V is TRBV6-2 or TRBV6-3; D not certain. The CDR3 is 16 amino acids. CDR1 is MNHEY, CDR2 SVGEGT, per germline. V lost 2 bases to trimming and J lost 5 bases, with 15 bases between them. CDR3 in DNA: TGTGCCAGCAGTTACCATGATCCCCTCGGTACCGGGGAGCTGTTTTTT. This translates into CASSYHDPLGTGELFF.

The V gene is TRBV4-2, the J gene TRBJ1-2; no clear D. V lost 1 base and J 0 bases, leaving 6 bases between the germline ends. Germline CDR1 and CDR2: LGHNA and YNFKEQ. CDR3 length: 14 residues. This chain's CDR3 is CASSQGQANYGYTF. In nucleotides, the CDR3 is TGTGCCAGCAGCCAAGGGCAGGCTAACTATGGCTACACCTTC.

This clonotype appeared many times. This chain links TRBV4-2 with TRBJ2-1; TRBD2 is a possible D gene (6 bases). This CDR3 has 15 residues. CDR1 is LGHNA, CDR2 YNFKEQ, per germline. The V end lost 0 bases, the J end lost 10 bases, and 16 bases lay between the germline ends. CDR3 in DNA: TGTGCCAGCAGCCAAGATCCGGGAGCACTCAAGGAGCAGTTCTTC. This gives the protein CASSQDPGALKEQFF.

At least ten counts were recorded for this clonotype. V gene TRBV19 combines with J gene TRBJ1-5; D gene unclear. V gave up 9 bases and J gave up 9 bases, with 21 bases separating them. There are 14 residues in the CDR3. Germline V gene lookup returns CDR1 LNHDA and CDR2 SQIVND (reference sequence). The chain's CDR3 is CASRPYTSWLPQHF. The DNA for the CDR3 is TGTGCCAGCCGACCCTACACCTCTTGGCTGCCCCAGCATTTT.

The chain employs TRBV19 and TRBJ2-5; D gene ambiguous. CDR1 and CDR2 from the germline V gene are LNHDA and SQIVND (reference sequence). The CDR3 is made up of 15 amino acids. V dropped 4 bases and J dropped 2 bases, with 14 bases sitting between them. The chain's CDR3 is CASSTPRADQETQYF. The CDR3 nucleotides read TGTGCCAGTAGTACCCCCCGGGCCGATCAAGAGACCCAGTACTTC.

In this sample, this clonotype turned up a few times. Here the CDR3 DNA reads TGCGCCAGCAGCATCACTAGCGGGGGGGCCCAGTTAATCGCCAATGAGCAGTTCTTC. Translating it yields CASSITSGGAQLIANEQFF. V and J are TRBV5-1 and TRBJ2-1; 13 bases agree with TRBD2. There are 19 residues in the CDR3. CDR1 and CDR2 (germline): SGHRS, YFSETQ. The V and J ends lost 4 bases and 6 bases, in that order; junction bases with no gene match: 16.

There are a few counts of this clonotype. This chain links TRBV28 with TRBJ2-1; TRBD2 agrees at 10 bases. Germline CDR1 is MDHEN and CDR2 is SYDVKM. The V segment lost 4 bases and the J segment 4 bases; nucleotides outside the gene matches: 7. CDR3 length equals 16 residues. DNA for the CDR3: TGTGCCAGCAGTTCGCCCGGGACTAGCGAGTACAATGAGCAGTTCTTC. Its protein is CASSSPGTSEYNEQFF.

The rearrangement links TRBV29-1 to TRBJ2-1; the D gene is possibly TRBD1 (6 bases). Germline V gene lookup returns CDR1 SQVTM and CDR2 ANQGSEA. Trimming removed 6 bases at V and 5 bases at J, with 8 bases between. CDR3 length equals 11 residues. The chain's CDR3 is CSVGQNNEQFF. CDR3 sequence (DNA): TGCAGCGTCGGACAGAACAATGAGCAGTTCTTC.

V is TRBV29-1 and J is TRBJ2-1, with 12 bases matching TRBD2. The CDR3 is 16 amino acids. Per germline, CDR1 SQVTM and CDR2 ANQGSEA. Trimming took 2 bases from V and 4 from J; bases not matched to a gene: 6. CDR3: CSVEYPLAGGYNEQFF. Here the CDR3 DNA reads TGCAGCGTTGAATACCCACTAGCGGGAGGTTACAATGAGCAGTTCTTC.

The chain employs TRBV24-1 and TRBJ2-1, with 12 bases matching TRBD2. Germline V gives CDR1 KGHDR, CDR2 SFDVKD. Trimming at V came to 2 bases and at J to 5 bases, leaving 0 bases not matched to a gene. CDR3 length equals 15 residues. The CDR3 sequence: CATSDSSGGDNEQFF. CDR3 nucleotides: TGTGCCACCAGTGATTCTAGCGGGGGGGACAATGAGCAGTTCTTC.

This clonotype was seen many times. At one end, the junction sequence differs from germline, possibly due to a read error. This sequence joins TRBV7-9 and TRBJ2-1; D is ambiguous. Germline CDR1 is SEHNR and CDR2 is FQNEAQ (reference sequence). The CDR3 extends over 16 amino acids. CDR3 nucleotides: TGTGCCAGCAGCTTAGATGGGTCCCGCTCCAACAATGAGCAGTTCTTC. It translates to CASSLDGSRSNNEQFF.

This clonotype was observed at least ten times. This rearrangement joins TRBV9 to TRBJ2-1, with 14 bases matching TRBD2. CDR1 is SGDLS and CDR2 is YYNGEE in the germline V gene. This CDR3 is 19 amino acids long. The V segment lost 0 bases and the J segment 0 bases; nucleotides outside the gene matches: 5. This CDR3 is CASSVGGLAGVTSYNEQFF. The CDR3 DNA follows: TGTGCCAGCAGCGTAGGGGGACTAGCGGGGGTCACCTCCTACAATGAGCAGTTCTTC.

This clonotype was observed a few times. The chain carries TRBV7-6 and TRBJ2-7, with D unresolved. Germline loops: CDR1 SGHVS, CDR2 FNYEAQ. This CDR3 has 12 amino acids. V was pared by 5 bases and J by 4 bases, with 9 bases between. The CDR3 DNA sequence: TGTGCCAGCAGCGAGACACTGTACGAGCAGTACTTC. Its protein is CASSETLYEQYF.

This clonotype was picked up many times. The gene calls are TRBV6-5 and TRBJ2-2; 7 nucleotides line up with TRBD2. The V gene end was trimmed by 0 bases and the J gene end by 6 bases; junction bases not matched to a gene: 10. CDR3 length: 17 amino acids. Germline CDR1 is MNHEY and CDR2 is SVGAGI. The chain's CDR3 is CASSYSNPGREAGELFF. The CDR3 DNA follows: TGTGCCAGCAGTTACTCGAATCCAGGGAGGGAGGCCGGGGAGCTGTTTTTT.

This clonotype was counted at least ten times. Here the CDR3 DNA reads TGTGCCAGCAGGATACAGGGTACTGATGAGCAGTTCTTC. It encodes CASRIQGTDEQFF. V gene TRBV5-5 combines with J gene TRBJ2-1, with D possibly being TRBD1 (6 bases). Per germline, CDR1 SGHKS and CDR2 YYEKEE (reference sequence). The CDR3 loop spans 13 amino acids. Trimming cost V 5 bases and J 8 bases, with 14 bases left between them.

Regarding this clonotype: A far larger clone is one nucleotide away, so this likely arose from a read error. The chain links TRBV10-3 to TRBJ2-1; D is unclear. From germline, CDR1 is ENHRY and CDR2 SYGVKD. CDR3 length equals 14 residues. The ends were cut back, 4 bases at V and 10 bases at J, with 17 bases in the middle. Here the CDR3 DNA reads TGTGCCATCAGTGGAGCCAGCTTAGGTGGAGAGCAGTTCTTC. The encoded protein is CAISGASLGGEQFF.

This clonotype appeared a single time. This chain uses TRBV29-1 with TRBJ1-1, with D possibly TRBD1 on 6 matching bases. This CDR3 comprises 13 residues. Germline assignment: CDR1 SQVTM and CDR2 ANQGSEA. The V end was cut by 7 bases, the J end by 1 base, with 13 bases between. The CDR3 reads CSGQQGGNTEAFF. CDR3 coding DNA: TGCAGCGGGCAACAGGGAGGGAACACTGAAGCTTTCTTT. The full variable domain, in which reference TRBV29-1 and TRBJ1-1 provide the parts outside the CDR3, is SAVISQKPSRDICQRGTSLTIQCQVDSQVTMMFWYRQQPGQSLTLIATANQGSEATYESGFVIDKFPISRPNLTFSTLTVSNMSPEDSSIYLCSGQQGGNTEAFFGQGTRLTVV.

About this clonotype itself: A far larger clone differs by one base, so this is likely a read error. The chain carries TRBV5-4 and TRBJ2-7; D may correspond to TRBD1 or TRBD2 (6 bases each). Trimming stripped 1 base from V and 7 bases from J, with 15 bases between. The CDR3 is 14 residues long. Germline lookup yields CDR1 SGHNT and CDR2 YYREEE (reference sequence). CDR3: CASSLTRGLGEQYF. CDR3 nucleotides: TGTGCCAGCAGCTTGACCCGGGGGCTAGGTGAGCAGTACTTC.

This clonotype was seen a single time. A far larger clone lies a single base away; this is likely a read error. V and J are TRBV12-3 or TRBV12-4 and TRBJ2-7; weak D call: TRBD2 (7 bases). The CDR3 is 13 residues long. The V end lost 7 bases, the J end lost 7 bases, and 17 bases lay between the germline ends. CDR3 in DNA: TGTGCCAGCAACGCGGGGGCTTCCAATGAGCAGTACTTC. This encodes CASNAGASNEQYF.

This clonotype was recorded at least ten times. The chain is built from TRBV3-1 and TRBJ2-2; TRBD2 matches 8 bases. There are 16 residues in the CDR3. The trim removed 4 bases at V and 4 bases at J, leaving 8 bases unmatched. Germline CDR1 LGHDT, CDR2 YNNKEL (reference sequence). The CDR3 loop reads CASSLMGLVGTGELFF. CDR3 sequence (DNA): TGTGCCAGCAGCCTGATGGGACTAGTTGGCACCGGGGAGCTGTTTTTT.

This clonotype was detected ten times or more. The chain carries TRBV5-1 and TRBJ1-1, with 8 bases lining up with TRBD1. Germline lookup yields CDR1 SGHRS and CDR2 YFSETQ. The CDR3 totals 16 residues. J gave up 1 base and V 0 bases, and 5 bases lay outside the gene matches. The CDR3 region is CASSLGGGQGNTEAFF. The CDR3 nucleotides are TGCGCCAGCAGCTTGGGTGGAGGACAGGGGAACACTGAAGCTTTCTTT.

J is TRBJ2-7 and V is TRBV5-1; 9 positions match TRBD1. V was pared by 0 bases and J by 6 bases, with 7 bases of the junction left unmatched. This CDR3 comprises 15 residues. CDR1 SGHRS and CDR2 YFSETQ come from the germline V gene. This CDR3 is CASSLAPGQGSEQYF. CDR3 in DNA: TGCGCCAGCAGCTTGGCCCCGGGACAGGGCAGCGAGCAGTACTTC.

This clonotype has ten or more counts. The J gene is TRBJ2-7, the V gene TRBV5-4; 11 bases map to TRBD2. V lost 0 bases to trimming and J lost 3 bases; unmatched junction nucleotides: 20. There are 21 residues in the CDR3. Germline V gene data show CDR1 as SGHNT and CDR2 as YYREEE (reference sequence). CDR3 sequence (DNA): TGTGCCAGCAGCTTGGGTCCGGACACTGCCCTAGCGGGAGGTTTGTTCTACGAGCAGTACTTC. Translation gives CASSLGPDTALAGGLFYEQYF.

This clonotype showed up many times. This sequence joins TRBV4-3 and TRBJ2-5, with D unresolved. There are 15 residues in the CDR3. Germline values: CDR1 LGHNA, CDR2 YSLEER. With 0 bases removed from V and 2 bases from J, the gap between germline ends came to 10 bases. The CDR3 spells CASSQDKTSQETQYF. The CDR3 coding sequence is TGCGCCAGCAGCCAAGATAAGACGAGTCAAGAGACCCAGTACTTC.

DNA for the CDR3: TGCAGTGCCTTCGAGGGTGGGGAGGTGCAGCCCCAGCATTTT. This gives the protein CSAFEGGEVQPQHF. The chain has TRBV20-1 and TRBJ1-5, with D unclear. Trimming left V 6 bases short and J 7 bases short, with 19 bases between. Per germline, CDR1 DFQATT and CDR2 SNEGSKA (reference sequence). This CDR3 has 14 residues.

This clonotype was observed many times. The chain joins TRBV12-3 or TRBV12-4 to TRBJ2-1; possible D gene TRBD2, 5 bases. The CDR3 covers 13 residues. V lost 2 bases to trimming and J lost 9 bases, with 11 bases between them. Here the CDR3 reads CASSLKTAGEQFF. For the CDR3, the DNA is TGTGCCAGCAGTTTAAAGACGGCGGGTGAGCAGTTCTTC.

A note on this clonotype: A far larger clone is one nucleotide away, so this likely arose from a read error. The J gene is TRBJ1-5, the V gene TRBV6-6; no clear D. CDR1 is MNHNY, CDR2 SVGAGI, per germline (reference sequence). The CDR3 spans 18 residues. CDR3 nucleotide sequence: TGTGCCAACAGTCCTACTGACGGTTTAGGTTCCTTAGATCAGCCCCAGCATTTT. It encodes CANSPTDGLGSLDQPQHF.

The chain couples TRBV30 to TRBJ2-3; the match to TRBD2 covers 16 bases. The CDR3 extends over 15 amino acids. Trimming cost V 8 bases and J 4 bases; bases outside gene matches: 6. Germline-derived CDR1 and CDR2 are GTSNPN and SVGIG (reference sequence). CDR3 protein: CARSGTSGGADTQYF. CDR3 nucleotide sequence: TGTGCCAGGTCCGGGACTAGCGGGGGGGCAGATACGCAGTATTTT.

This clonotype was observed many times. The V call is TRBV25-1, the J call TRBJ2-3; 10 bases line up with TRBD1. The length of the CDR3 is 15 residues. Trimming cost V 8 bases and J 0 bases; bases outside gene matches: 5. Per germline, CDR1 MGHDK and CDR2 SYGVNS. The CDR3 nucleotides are TGTGCCAGCGCGGACAGGGGGACTAGCACAGATACGCAGTATTTT. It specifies CASADRGTSTDTQYF.